The TCR beta chain described here comes from a study of cytomegalovirus exposure and HLA in healthy donors (dated by TCRdb to 2017 to 2019). For the wider study: In an earlier analysis of fewer than 750 of the donors, 250 to 300 Gb of sequence data and 90 million to 130 million unique TCR beta sequences from about 179 million T cells were reported. Roughly 300 gigabases of sequencing data and around 80 million unique TCR sequences made up an early release that covered over 550 HLA-typed donors. The T cell repertoires of roughly 660 subjects were profiled by immunosequencing and related to cytomegalovirus serostatus. The number of typed donors differed by locus: roughly 629-640 for A, B, C, DRB1 and DQB1; 500 to 550 for DQA1; around 580 for DPA1; and roughly 450 for DPB1. A few DR-DQ haplotypes were handled as single units for association and clustering because linkage in the cohort was strong. The study aimed to test whether signatures of past pathogen exposure could be identified by cataloging public T cell receptors. Both class I and class II loci were covered by HLA typing, at four-digit resolution. Donor age, sex, ethnicity and CMV serostatus were compiled together with the repertoire data. To study patterns of TCR occurrence, a later analysis re-analyzed previously published TCR beta repertoires from around 660 donors and added high-resolution HLA genotyping. To predict cytomegalovirus infection status, the study combined high-throughput TCR immunosequencing, statistical association of individual TCRs with disease status, and machine learning. Across 398 genotyped donors of the cohort, an average of about 250,000 unique TCR beta nucleotide sequences per donor were sequenced, and 15% to 20% of those sequences were non-productive. Along with the approximately 700-subject first cohort, a separate validation cohort of over 90 different subjects was used. Every discovery cohort repertoire had been produced on one sequencing platform. In the later analysis, no new phenotypic data were used to find candidate immune exposures; instead, reliance was placed on TCR beta sequences and their occurrence across donors. Genome-wide SNP genotypes for about 65% of the roughly 670 donors were used in a later genetic analysis, which treated that subset as a discovery cohort. Among the approximately 400 genotyped donors, approximately 76% belonged to the genetic ancestry cluster associated with self-reported Caucasian donors. An earlier analysis of approximately 500 of the donors applied high-throughput TCR beta sequencing to assess whether each TCR beta V gene segment acted as functional or pseudogenic.

The cohort consisted of 666 healthy bone marrow donors. All cohort members were sampled while nominally healthy, although unrecorded immune exposures were likely present. The donor was CMV seropositive and was included in the group of 289 seropositive cohort members. A peripheral blood sample was provided by each donor, and peripheral blood mononuclear cells were used for TCR beta sequencing. The Qiagen DNeasy Blood Extraction Kit was used to extract genomic DNA from the blood cell samples. The library was prepared using the immunoSEQ multiplex PCR assay. A mixture of 60 forward primers for TCR Vbeta segments and 13 reverse primers for TCR Jbeta segments was used in the multiplex PCR. A multiplex PCR assay on genomic DNA amplified the CDR3 region of rearranged TCR beta genes. Amplified TCR beta libraries were sequenced as 87-base-pair reads on the Illumina HiSeq System. The original methods were these. A later analysis counted around 72 million unique TCR beta chains across the 550 to 800 repertoires, and approximately 11 million of these chains were shared by at least two donors. Raw reads were error-corrected and collapsed into unique sequences with a nearest-neighbor algorithm that merged closely related sequences to remove PCR and sequencing errors. CDR3 sequences were aligned to IMGT reference sequences to assign V, D and J gene segments. Each retained sequence needed at least a six-nucleotide match to both a V gene segment and a J gene segment. A rearrangement was called productive if the CDR3 had no stop codons and remained in frame with V and J, and every other rearrangement was called non-productive. CDR3 was defined by IMGT convention, running from the second conserved V-encoded cysteine to the conserved J-encoded phenylalanine. Sequences without an unambiguous match to a single V gene segment were excluded from the earlier analysis of about 600 of the donors. An earlier analysis of several hundred of the donors classified V segments as functional when productive rearrangements were above 56.7% and as segregating when the standard deviation between donors was above 5%. To diagnose cytomegalovirus status from the catalog of TCR beta chain sequences, a statistical classification framework was built. V and J gene assignment, in a later analysis, came from comparing TCR nucleotide sequences with IMGT/GENE-DB human TR gene sequences. In a later analysis, CDR3 sequences and most-parsimonious VDJ recombination scenarios were assigned using the TCRdist pipeline. In a later analysis, each TCR beta chain was defined by its CDR3 amino acid sequence together with its V-gene family, and reads without a unique V-gene family were excluded. As a way to deal with suspected cross-contamination and a sequencing artifact, a later analysis dropped 450 to 600 nucleotide sequences that were highly shared and had low generation probability. A later analysis calculated a clonal expansion index for each public chain from normalized within-repertoire ranks of inferred template counts. In a later analysis, generation probabilities were computed using a VDJ recombination model fitted to out-of-frame rearrangements, and the results were checked against IGoR. A later analysis scored TCR-TCR, TCR-HLA and TCR-CMV co-occurrence with hypergeometric tests, applying a repertoire-size bias correction to TCR pairs. A later analysis estimated false discovery rates by permuting HLA or CMV assignments 20 times. In a later analysis, co-occurring TCRs were grouped with DBSCAN, and TCRdist sequence similarity was added when clustering was performed within HLA-allele-positive subsets. Repertoires with fewer than 30,000 or more than 120,000 public chains, plus five repertoires with anomalous nucleotide sharing, were excluded from co-occurrence clustering. In TCRdb, the immuneACCESS table is reduced to in-frame sequences with V and J assigned. These tables do not hold every clone; where another copy was compared, an unresolved V gene accounts for under half, and the others remain unexplained. The D gene and trimming were derived from the DNA, and the V and J assignments and clone size from that table. The sample yields under 150,000 clones; over 65% were counted once. The ten largest clones capture approximately 1.8% of the sample.

The CDR3 numbers 16 residues from cysteine through phenylalanine. Here the CDR3 DNA is all that survives: 48 bases in frame from base 1. At the junction V is shortened by 5 bases and J by 4 bases; bases outside the gene matches: 9. The germline V gene specifies SNHLY as CDR1 and FYNNEI as CDR2. This clone was counted a few times. Its antigen is currently not known. Per-base qualities were not stored, and no clone one base away is much larger. Results and caveats for the whole study, not just this receptor: The only immune exposure information available for the cohort was CMV serostatus. The study gave a list of under 200 TCR beta chains associated with cytomegalovirus. According to a later analysis, parvovirus B19, influenza, CMV and Epstein-Barr virus appeared linked to several top co-occurrence clusters. The 87-base-pair reads could not distinguish some IMGT-functional V segments, including TRBV6-2 and TRBV6-3, so those segments were excluded. The classifier was reported to diagnose cytomegalovirus status with high specificity and sensitivity in both the original cohort and the validation cohort. In a later analysis, 15,000 to 20,000 TCR beta sequences were associated with specific HLA alleles at a false discovery rate of 0.05. Presence/absence analyses assumed roughly uniform sequencing depth across donors, an assumption that may not hold. An association between a missense DCLRE1C variant and V-gene and J-gene trimming of TCR beta chains was found in a later genetic analysis and replicated in an independent cohort. This cohort had only TCR beta chains sequenced, and the lack of alpha or paired-chain data limited which features could be detected. According to a later analysis, TCR association rates differed among HLA loci, with DRB1 alleles showing the most associated TCRs and HLA-C alleles showing the fewest. The authors suggested that the approach could potentially be extended to other disease states and immunological phenotypes. While some public TCRs were present in many individuals, most TCR sequences turned up only very rarely across donors. Because HLA typing was missing for some donors at each locus, association tests included only the typed subset. Three of the identified cytomegalovirus-associated TCR beta chains were confirmed in vitro to be specific for cytomegalovirus antigens. A cluster of highly shared sequence variants was judged likely to represent a technical artifact of the sequencing pipeline. A later analysis found that most CMV-associated TCR beta chains appeared HLA-restricted, with HLA associations seemingly driven largely by CMV exposure. Over 15 rarely observed V segments, including chromosome 9 orphons, were excluded from the earlier analysis of some 590 of the donors because counts were too low. In an earlier analysis of approximately 590 of the donors, most TCR beta V segments were observed in productive rearrangements about 87% or about 30% of the time, broadly matching IMGT annotations. Compared with the roughly 700-donor mean, donors in an Asian-associated ancestry cluster had fewer N-insertions in productive TCRs, according to a later genetic analysis. A later analysis found that HLA-associated TCR beta chains were more clonally expanded and had lower generation probabilities than equally common non-associated chains. Linkage disequilibrium might explain the correlated functional status among segregating V segments, but an unknown experimental factor could not be excluded. A further reported finding was that TCR beta sequences accurately predicted the HLA-A and HLA-B alleles for most subjects in the first cohort. When HLA alleles, especially DR and DQ, strongly co-occurred, TCR associations were difficult to assign to individual alleles.

Sequencing used PBMCs. This receptor was obtained from a female donor in good health and CMV-seropositive. The chain is assembled from TRBV2 and TRBJ2-3; 10 bases in the junction line up with TRBD2. The nucleotide sequence is TGTGCCAGCAGTACTTCAGCGGGGGGGCGGTCAGATACGCAGTATTTT. It translates to CASSTSAGGRSDTQYF.